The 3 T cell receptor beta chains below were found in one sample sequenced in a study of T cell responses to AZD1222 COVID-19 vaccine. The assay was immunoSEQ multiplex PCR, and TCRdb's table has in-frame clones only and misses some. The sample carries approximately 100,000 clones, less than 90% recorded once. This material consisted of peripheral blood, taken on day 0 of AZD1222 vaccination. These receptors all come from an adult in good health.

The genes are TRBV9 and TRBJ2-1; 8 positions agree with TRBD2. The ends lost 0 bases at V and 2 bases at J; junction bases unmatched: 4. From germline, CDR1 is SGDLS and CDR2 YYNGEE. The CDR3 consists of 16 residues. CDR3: CASSVDGRGTYNEQFF. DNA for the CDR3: TGTGCCAGCAGCGTAGACGGGAGGGGCACCTACAATGAGCAGTTCTTC.

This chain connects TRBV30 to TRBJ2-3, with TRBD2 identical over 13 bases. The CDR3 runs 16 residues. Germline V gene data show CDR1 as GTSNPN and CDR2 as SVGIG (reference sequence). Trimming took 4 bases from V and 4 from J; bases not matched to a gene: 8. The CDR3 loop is CAWNPRGLAGPDTQYF. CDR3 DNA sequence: TGTGCCTGGAACCCCCGGGGACTAGCGGGGCCAGATACGCAGTATTTT. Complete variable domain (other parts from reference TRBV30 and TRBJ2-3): SQTIHQWPATLVQPVGSPLSLECTVEGTSNPNLYWYRQAAGRGLQLLFYSVGIGQISSEVPQNLSASRPQDRQFILSSKKLLLSDSGFYLCAWNPRGLAGPDTQYFGPGTRLTVL.

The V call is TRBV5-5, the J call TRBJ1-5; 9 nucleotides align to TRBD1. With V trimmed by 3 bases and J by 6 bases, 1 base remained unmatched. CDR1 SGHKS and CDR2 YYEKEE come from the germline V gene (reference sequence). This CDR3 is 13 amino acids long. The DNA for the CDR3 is TGTGCCAGCAGCTGGGACAGGGCTCAGCCCCAGCATTTT. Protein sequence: CASSWDRAQPQHF.